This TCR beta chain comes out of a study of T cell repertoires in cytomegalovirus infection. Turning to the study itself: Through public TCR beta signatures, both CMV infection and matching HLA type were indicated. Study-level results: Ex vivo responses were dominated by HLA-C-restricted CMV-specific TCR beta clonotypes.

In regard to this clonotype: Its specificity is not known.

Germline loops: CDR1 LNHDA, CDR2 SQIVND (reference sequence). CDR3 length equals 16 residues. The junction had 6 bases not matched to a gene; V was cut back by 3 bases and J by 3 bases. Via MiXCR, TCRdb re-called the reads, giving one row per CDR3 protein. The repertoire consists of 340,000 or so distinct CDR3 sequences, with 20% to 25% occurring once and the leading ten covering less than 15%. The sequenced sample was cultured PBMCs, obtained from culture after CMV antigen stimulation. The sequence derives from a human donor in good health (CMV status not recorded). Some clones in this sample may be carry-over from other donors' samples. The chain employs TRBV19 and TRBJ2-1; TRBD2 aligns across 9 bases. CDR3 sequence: CASSMGAGGYYNEQFF. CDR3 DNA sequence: TGTGCCAGTAGTATGGGGGCGGGAGGGTACTACAATGAGCAGTTCTTC. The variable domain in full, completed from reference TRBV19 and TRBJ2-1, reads DGGITQSPKYLFRKEGQNVTLSCEQNLNHDAMYWYRQDPGQGLRLIYYSQIVNDFQKGDIAEGYSVSREKKESFPLTVTSAQKNPTAFYLCASSMGAGGYYNEQFFGPGTRLTVL.